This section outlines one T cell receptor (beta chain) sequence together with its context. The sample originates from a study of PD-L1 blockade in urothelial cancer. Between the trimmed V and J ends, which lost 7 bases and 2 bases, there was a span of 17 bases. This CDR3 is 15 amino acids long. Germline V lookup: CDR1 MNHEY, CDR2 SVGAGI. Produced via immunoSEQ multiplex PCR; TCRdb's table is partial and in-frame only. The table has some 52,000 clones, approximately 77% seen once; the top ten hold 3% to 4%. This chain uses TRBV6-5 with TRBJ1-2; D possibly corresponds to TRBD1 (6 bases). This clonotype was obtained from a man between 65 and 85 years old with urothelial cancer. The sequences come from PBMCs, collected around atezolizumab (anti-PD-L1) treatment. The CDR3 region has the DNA TGTGCCAGCAATTCAAGGTGGGGGCAGAACTATGGCTACACCTTC. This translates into CASNSRWGQNYGYTF.